This passage covers 21 T cell receptor beta chains from one sample sequenced in a study of regulatory T cells in long-lasting Graves disease. Arm-PCR with iRepertoire HTBI primers amplified the CDR3 regions for these TCR beta libraries. Via MiXCR, TCRdb re-called the multiplex PCR reads, giving one row per CDR3 protein. The sample records 300,000 to 350,000 distinct CDR3 sequences, 20% being singletons. The time point is: persistent/refractory GD, antithyroid drugs over 5 years with positive TRAb. TCR sequences were obtained from RNA taken from PBMCs. The input for sequencing was peripheral blood mononuclear cells (PBMCs), taken when the disease was refractory, from a patient treated with antithyroid drugs. The origin of the receptors is a female donor with Graves disease.

The chain employs TRBV20-1 and TRBJ2-7; D is uncertain. V dropped 3 bases and J dropped 3 bases, with 6 bases sitting between them. Germline CDR1 reads DFQATT; CDR2 reads SNEGSKA (reference sequence). The CDR3 is 11 amino acids. CDR3: CSARGGYEQYF. The CDR3 DNA follows: TGCAGTGCTAGGGGCGGCTACGAGCAGTACTTC.

The chain carries TRBV29-1 and TRBJ2-1, with D possibly being TRBD1 or TRBD2 (6 bases each). There are 13 residues in the CDR3. Per the germline V gene, CDR1 is SQVTM and CDR2 is ANQGSEA. V lost 8 bases and J 6 bases, leaving 17 bases between the germline ends. As DNA, the CDR3 is TGCAGCTCAACCAGTGGGGGGCTCAATGAGCAGTTCTTC. Translation gives CSSTSGGLNEQFF.

This clonotype has ten or more counts. The genes are TRBV10-3 and TRBJ2-7; the D gene is possibly TRBD1 (6 bases). With 1 base removed from V and 0 bases from J, the gap between germline ends came to 10 bases. Germline V gives CDR1 ENHRY, CDR2 SYGVKD. CDR3 length equals 15 residues. As DNA, the CDR3 is TGTGCCATCAGTGAGTATTCGGGACACTCCTACGAGCAGTACTTC. Amino acids: CAISEYSGHSYEQYF.

Ten or more counts support this clonotype. V is TRBV6-5 and J is TRBJ2-2; D remains ambiguous. V was pared by 2 bases and J by 1 base, with 5 bases between. CDR1 and CDR2 from the germline V gene are MNHEY and SVGAGI. There are 14 residues in the CDR3. CDR3 in amino acids: CASSYAVNTGELFF. The DNA of the CDR3 is TGTGCCAGCAGTTACGCAGTGAACACCGGGGAGCTGTTTTTT.

The chain employs TRBV6-8 and TRBJ1-6; the match to TRBD1 covers 10 bases. Looked up from germline, CDR1 is MNHGY and CDR2 is SAAAGT. J gave up 10 bases and V 5 bases, and 14 bases lay outside the gene matches. The CDR3 covers 17 residues. In DNA, the CDR3 is TGTGCCAGCAGTCTGGACCGGGACAGGGGTCTTCGATCACCCCTCCACTTT. It translates to CASSLDRDRGLRSPLHF.

The V call is TRBV9, the J call TRBJ2-1, with 7 bases matching TRBD2. Trimming removed 2 bases from V and 8 bases from J; junction bases left unmatched: 4. This CDR3 contains 13 residues. Germline V gene data show CDR1 as SGDLS and CDR2 as YYNGEE. CDR3 sequence reads: CASSVTSTHEQFF. CDR3 sequence (DNA): TGTGCCAGCAGCGTGACTAGCACCCATGAGCAGTTCTTC.

This clonotype was seen a few times. This chain uses TRBV7-3 with TRBJ2-1, with 7 bases lining up with TRBD2. CDR3 length: 14 amino acids. Per the germline V gene, CDR1 is SGHTA and CDR2 is FQGTGA. The trim removed 2 bases at V and 6 bases at J, leaving 4 bases unmatched. CDR3 amino acids: CASSLQPSGNEQFF. CDR3 sequence (DNA): TGTGCCAGCAGCTTACAACCTAGCGGCAATGAGCAGTTCTTC. The complete variable domain, with remaining parts taken from reference TRBV7-3 and TRBJ2-1, reads GAGVSQTPSNKVTEKGKYVELRCDPISGHTALYWYRQSLGQGPEFLIYFQGTGAADDSGLPNDRFFAVRPEGSVSTLKIQRTERGDSAVYLCASSLQPSGNEQFFGPGTRLTVL.

This clonotype was seen at least ten times. Germline is not matched at one junction end, which may reflect a read error. The V gene is TRBV12-3 or TRBV12-4, the J gene TRBJ1-5; a weak D match, TRBD1 (6 bases). This CDR3 comprises 14 residues. The CDR3 DNA is TGTGCCAGCACCCAGGGGCAGGGCAACCAGCCCCAGCATTTT. This codes for CASTQGQGNQPQHF.

V gene TRBV10-3 combines with J gene TRBJ2-3; TRBD2 is a possible D gene (6 bases). V was trimmed by 4 bases and J by 2 bases, leaving 13 bases between them. This CDR3 spans 15 amino acids. Germline loops: CDR1 ENHRY, CDR2 SYGVKD. CDR3 nucleotides: TGTGCCATCAGTGTGACTAGGTCCTTCACAGATACGCAGTATTTT. Translation gives CAISVTRSFTDTQYF.

This clonotype was detected once. The rearrangement joins TRBV7-9 to TRBJ2-3, with a weak D call TRBD2 (5 bases). The CDR3 runs to 13 residues. The germline CDR1 and CDR2 sequences are SEHNR and FQNEAQ (reference sequence). Trimming removed 2 bases at V and 3 bases at J, with 6 bases between. CDR3 amino acids: CASSLRETDTQYF. The CDR3 DNA reads as TGTGCCAGCAGCTTAAGGGAGACAGATACGCAGTATTTT.

Only a few counts were recorded for this clonotype. The V and J genes are TRBV29-1 and TRBJ2-7; D is perhaps TRBD1 or TRBD2 (5 bases each). In germline, CDR1 is SQVTM, CDR2 ANQGSEA. The CDR3 loop spans 13 amino acids. V lost 6 bases, J lost 0 bases, and 12 bases lay in between. This CDR3 reads CSVWGIGSYEQYF. CDR3 coding DNA: TGCAGCGTCTGGGGGATCGGCTCCTACGAGCAGTACTTC.

This clonotype was seen many times. This chain connects TRBV3-1 to TRBJ2-6; 7 bases match TRBD1. This CDR3 is built from 17 residues. The V gene's germline CDR1 is LGHDT and CDR2 YNNKEL (reference sequence). V shed 0 bases, J shed 4 bases, and the junction held 6 bases outside the gene matches. This chain's CDR3 is CASSQERGRAGANVLTF. As DNA, the CDR3 is TGTGCCAGCAGCCAAGAGAGGGGGCGCGCCGGGGCCAACGTCCTGACTTTC.

This clonotype was observed many times. The CDR3 protein is CASSQRDRVTEAFF. CDR3 sequence (DNA): TGTGCCAGCAGCCAAAGGGACAGGGTGACTGAAGCTTTCTTT. The chain carries TRBV7-2 and TRBJ1-1, with 9 bases fitting TRBD1. Per the germline V gene, CDR1 is SGHTA and CDR2 is FQGNSA. This CDR3 is built from 14 residues. The ends lost 5 bases at V and 5 bases at J; junction bases unmatched: 6.

This clonotype has more than one count but fewer than ten. The chain uses TRBV5-1 and TRBJ2-5; D unclear. The V end was cut by 5 bases, the J end by 1 base, with 9 bases between. This CDR3 has 13 amino acids. Germline lookup yields CDR1 SGHRS and CDR2 YFSETQ. CDR3 sequence reads: CASRPSVQETQYF. DNA of the CDR3: TGCGCCAGCAGACCCTCGGTCCAAGAGACCCAGTACTTC.

This clonotype was seen many times. The gene calls are TRBV12-3 or TRBV12-4 and TRBJ1-1; D is unclear. The CDR3 has 12 amino acids. V dropped 7 bases and J dropped 4 bases, with 10 bases sitting between them. The CDR3 DNA follows: TGTGCCAGCACCTACGGGCGCACTGAAGCTTTCTTT. Translated: CASTYGRTEAFF.

This chain connects TRBV30 to TRBJ1-3; D is ambiguous. The CDR3 has 14 amino acids. Germline V lookup: CDR1 GTSNPN, CDR2 SVGIG (reference sequence). The ends were cut back, 5 bases at V and 1 base at J, with 12 bases in the middle. The CDR3 is CAWSPWRSGNTIYF. CDR3 sequence (DNA): TGTGCCTGGTCCCCTTGGCGGTCTGGAAACACCATATATTTT.

The V call is TRBV30, the J call TRBJ1-6; TRBD1 matches 8 bases. The ends lost 2 bases at V and 10 bases at J; junction bases unmatched: 7. The CDR3 loop spans 14 amino acids. CDR1 and CDR2 from the germline V gene are GTSNPN and SVGIG (reference sequence). DNA for the CDR3: TGTGCCTGGAGTAGAGGACAGGGCATCTCACCCCTCCACTTT. Translation: CAWSRGQGISPLHF.

This clonotype appeared many times. The V and J genes are TRBV28 and TRBJ2-5; D remains ambiguous. CDR3 length: 14 residues. The V end lost 2 bases, the J end lost 3 bases, and 10 bases lay between the germline ends. CDR1 MDHEN and CDR2 SYDVKM come from the germline V gene. This chain's CDR3 is CASSLLLQKETQYF. The CDR3 nucleotides read TGTGCCAGCAGTTTACTATTGCAGAAAGAGACCCAGTACTTC.

This clonotype was found many times. The chain carries TRBV7-2 and TRBJ2-2, with D hard to call. In germline, CDR1 is SGHTA, CDR2 FQGNSA. The V end lost 7 bases, the J end lost 0 bases, and 9 bases lay between the germline ends. CDR3 length: 14 amino acids. The CDR3 spells CASTRQPNTGELFF. CDR3 sequence (DNA): TGTGCCAGCACCAGGCAGCCGAACACCGGGGAGCTGTTTTTT.

The sample holds many counts of this clonotype. V gene TRBV7-2 combines with J gene TRBJ1-2; no clear D. Trimming shortened V by 4 bases and J by 8 bases, and 23 bases separated the two germline ends. The germline CDR1 and CDR2 sequences are SGHTA and FQGNSA. CDR3 length equals 16 residues. Here the CDR3 reads CASSSFARQPAEGYTF. The CDR3, as DNA: TGTGCCAGCAGCTCCTTCGCGAGGCAGCCGGCGGAGGGCTACACCTTC. The full variable domain, its missing parts supplied by reference TRBV7-2 and TRBJ1-2, is GAGVSQSPSNKVTEKGKDVELRCDPISGHTALYWYRQSLGQGLEFLIYFQGNSAPDKSGLPSDRFSAERTGGSVSTLTIQRTQQEDSAVYLCASSSFARQPAEGYTFGSGTRLTVV.

For this clonotype: This could be a read error, since a much larger clone is one nucleotide away. Given the absence of the conserved phenylalanine or tryptophan at the CDR3 end, a read error is likely. V gene TRBV20-1 combines with J gene TRBJ2-5, with D unclear. Germline loops: CDR1 DFQATT, CDR2 SNEGSKA (reference sequence). The CDR3 loop spans 16 amino acids. The germline V and J ends were trimmed by 6 bases and 1 base, with 21 bases remaining between them. CDR3 in DNA: TGCAGTGCCCATTTCGACGGGTCGCTTTCCCAAGAGACCCAGTACCTC. It translates to CSAHFDGSLSQETQYL.